This TCR beta chain was captured by sequencing in a study of control samples from healthy donors and cancer patients. The CDR3 covers 14 residues. Germline V gene lookup returns CDR1 MGHRA and CDR2 YSYEKL. V was pared by 1 base and J by 6 bases, with 10 bases between. Measured with immunoSEQ multiplex PCR; TCRdb has only the in-frame clones, and not every one. The sample lists 75,000 to 80,000 clones; 89% were seen once. The sequence derives from a woman aged 45-59 years with colorectal cancer. The material sequenced was PBMCs. The chain combines TRBV4-1 with TRBJ1-5, with D possibly being TRBD1 (5 bases). The CDR3 sequence: CASSQGREAQPQHF. The CDR3 DNA sequence: TGCGCCAGCAGCCAAGGCAGGGAGGCTCAGCCCCAGCATTTT.